The 29 T cell receptor beta chains in this list originate from one sample, sequenced in a study of human T cells and chemical hapten exposure (dated by TCRdb to the early 2020s). The sample's time point, from its label and the paper: patch test 1, 2 weeks after DPC sensitization. In the paper's terms, the treatment or condition label means: therapeutic diphenylcyclopropenone sensitization with weekly scalp DPC. Library preparation employed RACE. TCRdb lists the instrument as NextSeq 500. The public reads were run again by TCRdb, first through fastp at Q25 and then through MiXCR, and only productive beta chains were kept. Identical CDR3 protein sequences are pooled into one entry, listed with their most common genes and DNA. The sample table shows around 380,000 distinct CDR3 sequences, and approximately 5.1% are seen once. Of the sample, roughly 2.4% is held by the ten largest clones. Sequenced here: whole blood, sampled in connection with sensitization to the hapten diphenylcyclopropenone (DPC). The source is a woman aged 45-60 years with alopecia areata. Some clones in this sample may be carry-over from other donors' samples.

This clonotype appeared many times. V is TRBV5-1 and J is TRBJ2-2; TRBD1 is a possible D gene (6 bases). CDR3 length equals 16 residues. The V gene lost 4 bases and the J gene lost 0 bases, with 13 bases spanning the gap. Looked up from germline, CDR1 is SGHRS and CDR2 is YFSETQ. The CDR3 DNA reads as TGCGCCAGCAGCGCGCAGACAGGTCCGAACACCGGGGAGCTGTTTTTT. Residues: CASSAQTGPNTGELFF.

This clonotype was recorded many times. The chain combines TRBV29-1 with TRBJ2-2, with TRBD1 matching over 11 bases. The J segment lost 15 bases and the V segment lost 5 bases, leaving 5 bases of the junction unmatched. Germline CDR1 reads SQVTM; CDR2 reads ANQGSEA. This CDR3 has 11 residues. The CDR3 DNA reads TGCAGCGTTTCCGGGACAGGGGGGTTGTTTTTT. This gives the protein CSVSGTGGLFF.

There are many counts of this clonotype. V gene TRBV6-5 combines with J gene TRBJ2-7; tentatively, D is TRBD1 (5 bases). The CDR3 spans 15 residues. Deletions cut 0 bases from V and 7 bases from J, with 16 bases between. Germline lookup yields CDR1 MNHEY and CDR2 SVGAGI. The CDR3 sequence: CASSYSGLDLREQYF. CDR3 nucleotide sequence: TGTGCCAGCAGTTACTCGGGGCTAGATCTTAGGGAGCAGTACTTC.

The table lists this clonotype with many counts. The chain couples TRBV29-1 to TRBJ2-5; D gene unclear. The CDR3 consists of 14 residues. V was cut by 0 bases and J by 2 bases, with 10 bases left in between. In germline, CDR1 is SQVTM, CDR2 ANQGSEA. The CDR3 loop reads CSVEDPSGQETQYF. Written as DNA, the CDR3 is TGCAGCGTTGAAGACCCTAGTGGGCAAGAGACCCAGTACTTC.

This clonotype was recorded at least ten times. The gene calls are TRBV25-1 and TRBJ1-2, with a weak D call TRBD1 (5 bases). Germline V gene data show CDR1 as MGHDK and CDR2 as SYGVNS. Trimming took 1 base from V and 8 from J, leaving 8 bases between them. CDR3 length: 12 residues. The CDR3 DNA sequence: TGTGCCAGCAGTGAATTGAGGGACGGCTACACCTTC. This sequence encodes CASSELRDGYTF.

This clonotype was found a few times. The J gene is TRBJ1-2, the V gene TRBV12-3 or TRBV12-4; 9 bases are a match to TRBD1. J was trimmed by 0 bases and V by 4 bases; bases with no gene match: 15. The length of the CDR3 is 19 residues. CDR3 region: CASSSTPGTGTGANYGYTF. The CDR3 nucleotides read TGTGCCAGCAGTTCTACCCCTGGGACAGGGACAGGAGCTAACTATGGCTACACCTTC.

This clonotype was observed many times. This sequence joins TRBV24-1 and TRBJ2-1; TRBD2 aligns across 9 bases. From germline, CDR1 is KGHDR and CDR2 SFDVKD. V shed 7 bases, J shed 7 bases, and the junction held 4 bases outside the gene matches. The CDR3 is 13 amino acids. Here the CDR3 reads CATRREGENEQFF. CDR3 nucleotide sequence: TGTGCCACCAGGCGGGAGGGCGAAAATGAGCAGTTCTTC.

This clonotype was counted many times. The chain is built from TRBV11-2 and TRBJ2-7; 7 bases map to TRBD1. The CDR3 spans 14 residues. V shed 4 bases and J 6 bases; nucleotides not matched to a gene: 9. In germline, CDR1 is SGHAT, CDR2 FQNNGV. CDR3 region: CASSSQGVAFEQYF. CDR3 DNA sequence: TGTGCCAGCAGCTCCCAGGGGGTCGCCTTCGAGCAGTACTTC. The full variable domain, rest sourced from reference TRBV11-2 and TRBJ2-7, is EAGVAQSPRYKIIEKRQSVAFWCNPISGHATLYWYQQILGQGPKLLIQFQNNGVVDDSQLPKDRFSAERLKGVDSTLKIQPAKLEDSAVYLCASSSQGVAFEQYFGPGTRLTVT.

This clonotype was recorded many times. The chain joins TRBV5-1 to TRBJ2-5, with D perhaps matching TRBD1 (6 bases). Germline CDR1 and CDR2: SGHRS and YFSETQ. The ends were cut back, 1 base at V and 3 bases at J, with 10 bases in the middle. This CDR3 has 14 residues. CDR3 nucleotide sequence: TGCGCCAGCAGCTTGACAGGGATTAAAGAGACCCAGTACTTC. This translates into CASSLTGIKETQYF.

This clonotype was picked up many times. The J gene is TRBJ2-1, the V gene TRBV4-3; D ambiguous. Germline V gives CDR1 LGHNA, CDR2 YSLEER. This CDR3 spans 13 amino acids. V dropped 0 bases and J dropped 9 bases, with 9 bases sitting between them. The CDR3 DNA follows: TGCGCCAGCAGCCAAGATATGAGGTCTGAGCAGTTCTTC. It is translated as CASSQDMRSEQFF.

This clonotype was seen a handful of times. This chain joins TRBV20-1 and TRBJ1-5, with unresolved D. CDR1 DFQATT and CDR2 SNEGSKA come from the germline V gene (reference sequence). The V gene lost 0 bases and the J gene lost 3 bases, with 9 bases spanning the gap. This CDR3 comprises 14 residues. The CDR3 DNA reads TGCAGTGCTAGAGATAACGGTGACAATCAGCCCCAGCATTTT. This codes for CSARDNGDNQPQHF.

The sample holds many counts of this clonotype. The chain uses TRBV6-6 and TRBJ1-5; D possibly corresponds to TRBD1 (6 bases). CDR3 length: 17 residues. V was shortened by 10 bases and J by 0 bases, with 22 bases between the two germline ends. CDR1 is MNHNY, CDR2 SVGAGI, per germline (reference sequence). CDR3 nucleotide sequence: TGTGCCACGACCCATCGTCAGGGGAGGGATAGCAATCAGCCCCAGCATTTT. It is translated as CATTHRQGRDSNQPQHF.

This clonotype showed up just a few times. The rearrangement uses TRBV12-5 and TRBJ1-5; D gene unclear. The CDR3 extends over 16 amino acids. Deletions cut 1 base from V and 2 bases from J, with 12 bases between. Germline V gene lookup returns CDR1 LGHNT and CDR2 FRNRAP. The CDR3 is CASGLEVGAGNQPQHF. As DNA, the CDR3 is TGTGCTAGTGGTTTGGAGGTAGGAGCGGGCAATCAGCCCCAGCATTTT.

This clonotype was found many times. This sequence joins TRBV28 and TRBJ1-6, with a possible D match to TRBD1 (5 bases). The CDR3 extends over 14 amino acids. CDR1 MDHEN and CDR2 SYDVKM come from the germline V gene. V was pared by 10 bases and J by 0 bases, with 10 bases between. The CDR3 here is CATTGYSYNSPLHF. The CDR3 nucleotides read TGTGCCACCACAGGATACTCCTATAATTCACCCCTCCACTTT.

The genes are TRBV7-9 and TRBJ1-2; D not certain. CDR3 length: 13 amino acids. Trimming stripped 5 bases from V and 6 bases from J, with 13 bases between. Germline V gene sequence: CDR1 SEHNR, CDR2 FQNEAQ (reference sequence). The DNA for the CDR3 is TGTGCCAGCAGCGCAGGTTTATCCGATGGCTACACCTTC. Protein product: CASSAGLSDGYTF.

This clonotype was found many times. J is TRBJ2-7 and V is TRBV4-3; perhaps TRBD2 as D (7 bases). The length of the CDR3 is 17 residues. V was cut by 0 bases and J by 4 bases, with 19 bases left in between. Germline-derived CDR1 and CDR2 are LGHNA and YSLEER. The CDR3 sequence: CASSQDLRQAGGYEQYF. The DNA for the CDR3 is TGCGCCAGCAGCCAAGATCTGCGACAGGCCGGGGGGTACGAGCAGTACTTC.

This clonotype was counted a few times. The chain is built from TRBV29-1 and TRBJ2-1; perhaps TRBD2 as D (6 bases). Per germline, CDR1 SQVTM and CDR2 ANQGSEA. V gave up 0 bases and J gave up 5 bases, with 14 bases separating them. The CDR3 totals 15 residues. The CDR3: CSVEETTGLNNEQFF. In DNA form, the CDR3 reads TGCAGCGTTGAAGAGACTACGGGACTTAACAATGAGCAGTTCTTC.

The sample holds a few counts of this clonotype. V is TRBV6-2 or TRBV6-3 and J is TRBJ1-1; 7 bases align to TRBD1. The CDR3 length is 15 residues. Germline CDR1 MNHEY, CDR2 SVGEGT. V gave up 0 bases and J gave up 4 bases; unmatched junction bases: 5. CDR3 in DNA: TGTGCCAGCAGTTACTCGACAGGGTTGGGCACTGAAGCTTTCTTT. Translated, it gives CASSYSTGLGTEAFF.

This clonotype was observed at least ten times. V usage is TRBV6-5 and J usage is TRBJ1-1; D unresolved. Deletions cut 0 bases from V and 3 bases from J, with 8 bases between. In germline, CDR1 is MNHEY, CDR2 SVGAGI. CDR3 length: 14 amino acids. CDR3 loop: CASSYSRWDTEAFF. The CDR3 nucleotides read TGTGCCAGCAGTTACTCTAGGTGGGACACTGAAGCTTTCTTT.

This clonotype was recorded many times. CDR3 DNA sequence: TGCAGCGTTGAAGACCGTCAGGGGGCGGGGTATGGCTACACCTTC. Its protein product is CSVEDRQGAGYGYTF. V gene TRBV29-1 combines with J gene TRBJ1-2, with 8 positions matching TRBD1. J was trimmed by 5 bases and V by 0 bases; bases with no gene match: 8. The CDR3 spans 15 residues. Germline CDR1 and CDR2: SQVTM and ANQGSEA.

The table lists this clonotype with many counts. The V call is TRBV12-3 or TRBV12-4, the J call TRBJ2-1; 10 bases agree with TRBD2. The trim removed 3 bases at V and 7 bases at J, leaving 3 bases unmatched. This CDR3 region has 14 residues. CDR3 nucleotide sequence: TGTGCCAGCAGTTTTAGCGGGAGGTCGAATGAGCAGTTCTTC. This codes for CASSFSGRSNEQFF.

This clonotype has at least ten counts. This chain links TRBV20-1 with TRBJ2-7; the D is unclear. Germline V gene lookup returns CDR1 DFQATT and CDR2 SNEGSKA (reference sequence). The V and J ends lost 0 bases and 2 bases respectively, with 11 bases between them. This CDR3 spans 14 amino acids. The CDR3 reads CSARDPAAPYEQYF. The CDR3 coding sequence is TGCAGTGCTAGAGATCCGGCGGCCCCCTACGAGCAGTACTTC.

This clonotype was seen repeatedly, ten times or more. The chain links TRBV5-6 to TRBJ1-1; 10 bases line up with TRBD1. J lost 2 bases, V lost 4 bases, and 5 bases had no gene match. The CDR3 is 15 amino acids. Germline V gene lookup returns CDR1 SGHDT and CDR2 YYEEEE. The CDR3 coding sequence is TGTGCCAGCAGCCCCAGACAGGGGGCCAACACTGAAGCTTTCTTT. Translated: CASSPRQGANTEAFF.

In its sample, this clonotype was seen many times. The rearrangement uses TRBV28 and TRBJ1-5; no clear D. This CDR3 is 16 amino acids long. Germline loops: CDR1 MDHEN, CDR2 SYDVKM. V dropped 7 bases and J dropped 0 bases, with 16 bases sitting between them. CDR3 sequence reads: CASTTRPNDSNQPQHF. CDR3 in DNA: TGTGCCAGCACCACAAGGCCCAACGATAGCAATCAGCCCCAGCATTTT.

This chain links TRBV7-6 with TRBJ2-7; maybe TRBD1 (6 bases). The CDR3 sequence is 13 residues long. The germline V gene encodes CDR1 SGHVS and CDR2 FNYEAQ. V lost 5 bases and J lost 4, with 12 bases in between. The CDR3 sequence: CASSNPDRYEQYF. DNA of the CDR3: TGTGCCAGCAGCAATCCCGACAGGTACGAGCAGTACTTC.

Ten or more counts support this clonotype. The chain recombines TRBV7-9 with TRBJ1-2, with a weak D call TRBD1 (6 bases). Per the germline V gene, CDR1 is SEHNR and CDR2 is FQNEAQ (reference sequence). V shed 2 bases and J shed 4 bases, with 20 bases lying between them. The CDR3 extends over 17 amino acids. DNA for the CDR3: TGTGCCAGCAGCTTATTCCCACAGGGCACGAAAGCCTATGGCTACACCTTC. This gives the protein CASSLFPQGTKAYGYTF. Filled out from reference TRBV7-9 and TRBJ1-2, the complete variable domain reads DTGVSQNPRHKITKRGQNVTFRCDPISEHNRLYWYRQTLGQGPEFLTYFQNEAQLEKSRLLSDRFSAERPKGSFSTLEIQRTEQGDSAMYLCASSLFPQGTKAYGYTFGSGTRLTVV.

This clonotype was observed at least ten times. The V call is TRBV6-5, the J call TRBJ1-2; 8 bases map to TRBD1. After removal of 0 bases from V and 5 bases from J, the junction contained 17 bases not matched to a gene. Germline values: CDR1 MNHEY, CDR2 SVGAGI. The CDR3 covers 19 residues. The CDR3 region is CASSYSSSGGIGSPYGYTF. DNA for the CDR3: TGTGCCAGCAGTTACTCGAGTTCAGGGGGCATTGGTTCCCCTTATGGCTACACCTTC.

This clonotype has at least ten counts. The chain recombines TRBV14 with TRBJ2-5, with no clear D. Germline assignment: CDR1 SGHDN and CDR2 FVKESK. V shed 1 base and J shed 1 base, with 16 bases lying between them. This CDR3 has 17 amino acids. For the CDR3, the DNA is TGTGCCAGCAGCCAAGCGTCGACAAATAGATTCCAAGAGACCCAGTACTTC. Translated: CASSQASTNRFQETQYF.

This clonotype was observed at least ten times. The genes are TRBV5-1 and TRBJ2-5; 8 nucleotides match TRBD2. Per germline, CDR1 SGHRS and CDR2 YFSETQ. The trim removed 4 bases at V and 5 bases at J, leaving 10 bases unmatched. This CDR3 is built from 15 residues. As DNA, the CDR3 is TGCGCCAGCAGCGTCCCGCGGGGGGAGAGGGAGACCCAGTACTTC. This sequence encodes CASSVPRGERETQYF.